This T cell receptor (beta chain) was recorded in a study of T cell repertoires in urothelial bladder cancer. Study as a whole: The approximately 12 resected lesions were three cT0, three cTa, three cT1 and three cT2 or greater.

Study-wide results and caveats: One T-cell clone reached up to roughly 17% of carcinoma infiltrating lymphocytes. Median infiltrating lymphocyte percentage was over 1.5% in carcinoma specimens. Benign specimens held more T cells than urothelial carcinoma specimens.

Assay used: immunoSEQ multiplex PCR; TCRdb lists only in-frame clones, some missing. There are about 13,000 clones in the sample; about 70% occur only once, and less than 9% lies in the top ten. As for this clone: Its target is not known.

CDR3 length equals 14 residues. Looked up from germline, CDR1 is MNHEY and CDR2 is SVGAGI. The junction had 3 bases not matched to a gene; V was cut back by 6 bases and J by 2 bases. This chain links TRBV6-5 with TRBJ2-1; 8 positions match TRBD1. The sequence was collected from a human donor with urothelial carcinoma. The specimen sequenced was tumor-infiltrating cells from bladder cancer. DNA for the CDR3: TGTGCCAGCAGATCGACAGGGGCCTACAATGAGCAGTTCTTC. Amino acids: CASRSTGAYNEQFF.